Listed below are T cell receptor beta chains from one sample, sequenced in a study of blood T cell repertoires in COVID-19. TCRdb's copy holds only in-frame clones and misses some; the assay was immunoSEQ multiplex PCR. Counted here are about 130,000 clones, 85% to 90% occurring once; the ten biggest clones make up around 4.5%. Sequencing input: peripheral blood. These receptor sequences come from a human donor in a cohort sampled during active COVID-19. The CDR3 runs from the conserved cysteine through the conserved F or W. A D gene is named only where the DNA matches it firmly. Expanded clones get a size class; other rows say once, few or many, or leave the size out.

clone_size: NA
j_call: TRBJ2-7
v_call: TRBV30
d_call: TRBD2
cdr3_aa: CAWTRGGSWGEQYF
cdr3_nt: TGTGCCTGGACCCGGGGCGGGAGCTGGGGGGAGCAGTACTTC

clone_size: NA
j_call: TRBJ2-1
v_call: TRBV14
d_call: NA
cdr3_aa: CASSQADEQFF
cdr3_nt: TGTGCCAGCAGCCAAGCGGATGAGCAGTTCTTC

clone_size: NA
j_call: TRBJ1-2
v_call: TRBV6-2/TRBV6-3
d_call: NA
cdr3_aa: CASSYISGYGYTF
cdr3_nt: TGTGCCAGCAGTTACATCTCAGGGTATGGCTACACCTTC

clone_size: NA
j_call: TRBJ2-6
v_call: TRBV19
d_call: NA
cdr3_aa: CASSMDRTKNSGANVLTF
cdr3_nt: TGTGCCAGTAGTATGGATAGGACAAAAAACTCTGGGGCCAACGTCCTGACTTTC

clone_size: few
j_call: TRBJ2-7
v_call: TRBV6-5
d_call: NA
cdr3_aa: CASKKRGSFYEQYF
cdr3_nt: TGTGCCAGCAAAAAACGGGGGAGCTTCTACGAGCAGTACTTC

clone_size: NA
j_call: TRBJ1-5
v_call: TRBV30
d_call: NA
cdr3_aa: CAWSVDTISNQPQHF
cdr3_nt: TGTGCCTGGAGTGTGGACACAATAAGTAATCAGCCCCAGCATTTT

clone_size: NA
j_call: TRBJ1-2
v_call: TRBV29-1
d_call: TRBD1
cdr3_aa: CSVEVQGAGGYTF
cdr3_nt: TGCAGCGTTGAAGTACAGGGGGCAGGCGGCTACACCTTC

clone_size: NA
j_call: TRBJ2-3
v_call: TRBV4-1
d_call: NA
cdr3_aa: CASSDPTGDTQYF
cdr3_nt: TGCGCCAGCAGTGATCCTACAGGGGATACGCAGTATTTT

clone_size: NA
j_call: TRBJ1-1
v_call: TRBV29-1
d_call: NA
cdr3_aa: CSAPPWGGVKAFF
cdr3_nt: TGCAGCGCCCCCCCATGGGGGGGAGTGAAAGCTTTCTTT

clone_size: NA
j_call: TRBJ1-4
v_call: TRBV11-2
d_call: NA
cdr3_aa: CASSLSGILAKNEKLFF
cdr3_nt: TGTGCCAGCAGCTTATCAGGGATCTTGGCTAAAAATGAAAAACTGTTTTTT

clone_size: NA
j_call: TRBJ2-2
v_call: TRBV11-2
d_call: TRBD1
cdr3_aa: CASSAQGQRNTGELFF
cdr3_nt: TGTGCCAGCAGCGCCCAGGGACAGAGGAACACCGGGGAGCTGTTTTTT

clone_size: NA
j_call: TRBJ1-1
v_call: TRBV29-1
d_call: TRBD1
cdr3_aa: CSAAETGKNTEAFF
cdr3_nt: TGCAGCGCCGCCGAGACAGGGAAGAACACTGAAGCTTTCTTT

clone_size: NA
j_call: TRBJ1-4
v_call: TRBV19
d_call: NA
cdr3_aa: CASSPTATNEKLFF
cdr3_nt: TGTGCCAGTTCACCGACAGCAACTAATGAAAAACTGTTTTTT

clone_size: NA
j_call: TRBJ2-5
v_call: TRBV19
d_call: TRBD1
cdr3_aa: CASRDRGLETQYF
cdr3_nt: TGTGCCAGCAGGGACAGGGGGTTAGAGACCCAGTACTTC

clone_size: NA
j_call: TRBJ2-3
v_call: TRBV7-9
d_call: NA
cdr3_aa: CASSLASKADGTQYF
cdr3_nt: TGTGCCAGCAGCTTAGCTAGCAAGGCCGACGGGACGCAGTATTTT

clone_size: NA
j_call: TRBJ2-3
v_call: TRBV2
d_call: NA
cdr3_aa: CASSPNTDTQYF
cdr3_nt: TGTGCCAGCAGTCCCAACACAGATACGCAGTATTTT

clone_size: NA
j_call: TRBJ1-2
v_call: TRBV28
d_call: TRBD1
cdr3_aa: CASSSGTGVRYDGYTF
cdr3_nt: TGTGCCAGCAGTTCGGGGACAGGGGTACGCTATGATGGCTACACCTTC

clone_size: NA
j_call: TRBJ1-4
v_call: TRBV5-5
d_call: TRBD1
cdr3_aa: CASSYGDRGRGEKLFF
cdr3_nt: TGTGCCAGCAGCTACGGGGACAGGGGGCGAGGTGAAAAACTGTTTTTT

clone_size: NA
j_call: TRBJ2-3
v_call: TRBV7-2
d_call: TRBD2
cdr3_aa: CASSLPGLAGRLRQYF
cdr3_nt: TGTGCCAGCAGCCTTCCAGGACTAGCGGGGCGACTGCGGCAGTATTTT

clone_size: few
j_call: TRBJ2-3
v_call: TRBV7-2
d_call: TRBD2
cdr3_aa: CASSHPGTSGRTTDTQYF
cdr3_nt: TGTGCCAGCAGCCACCCCGGAACTAGCGGGAGGACCACAGATACGCAGTATTTT

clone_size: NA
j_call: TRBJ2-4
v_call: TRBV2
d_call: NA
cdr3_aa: CASSDGGNIQYF
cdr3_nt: TGTGCCAGCAGTGATGGAGGGAACATTCAGTACTTC